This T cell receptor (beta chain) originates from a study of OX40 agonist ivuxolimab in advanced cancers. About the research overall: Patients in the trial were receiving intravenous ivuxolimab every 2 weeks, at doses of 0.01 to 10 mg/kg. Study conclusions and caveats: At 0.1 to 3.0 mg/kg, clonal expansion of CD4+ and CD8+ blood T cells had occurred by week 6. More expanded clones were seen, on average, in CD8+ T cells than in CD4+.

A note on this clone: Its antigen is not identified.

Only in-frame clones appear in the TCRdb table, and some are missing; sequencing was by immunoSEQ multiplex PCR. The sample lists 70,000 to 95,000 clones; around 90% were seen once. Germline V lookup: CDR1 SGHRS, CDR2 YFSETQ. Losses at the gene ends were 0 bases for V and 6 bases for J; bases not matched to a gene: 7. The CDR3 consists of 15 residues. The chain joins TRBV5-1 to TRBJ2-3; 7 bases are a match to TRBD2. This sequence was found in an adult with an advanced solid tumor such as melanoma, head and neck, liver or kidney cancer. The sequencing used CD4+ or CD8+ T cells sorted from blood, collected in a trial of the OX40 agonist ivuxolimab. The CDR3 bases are TGCGCCAGCAGCTTGGGGGACTATGTTTATGATACGCAGTATTTT. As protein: CASSLGDYVYDTQYF.